This T cell receptor (beta chain) emerged from a study of metastatic and nonmetastatic thyroid tumors. MiXCR was used by TCRdb to re-call the PCR reads. The repertoire has about 5,000 clones, about 37% of them found once; the top ten carry 25% to 30%. Thyroid surgery had not been preceded by any treatment in any patient. CDR1 is LNHDA, CDR2 SQIVND, per germline (reference sequence). This CDR3 region has 14 residues. The junction had 4 bases not matched to a gene; V was cut back by 4 bases and J by 5 bases. The rearrangement links TRBV19 to TRBJ2-5, with 10 bases that match TRBD1. The receptor was derived from a male donor with papillary thyroid cancer or a benign thyroid nodule (not recorded which). Some clones in this sample may be carry-over from other donors' samples. The sample comprised adjacent normal tissue. The CDR3 loop reads CASSTTGGFETQYF. In nucleotides, the CDR3 is TGTGCCAGTAGTACGACAGGGGGCTTTGAGACCCAGTACTTC.